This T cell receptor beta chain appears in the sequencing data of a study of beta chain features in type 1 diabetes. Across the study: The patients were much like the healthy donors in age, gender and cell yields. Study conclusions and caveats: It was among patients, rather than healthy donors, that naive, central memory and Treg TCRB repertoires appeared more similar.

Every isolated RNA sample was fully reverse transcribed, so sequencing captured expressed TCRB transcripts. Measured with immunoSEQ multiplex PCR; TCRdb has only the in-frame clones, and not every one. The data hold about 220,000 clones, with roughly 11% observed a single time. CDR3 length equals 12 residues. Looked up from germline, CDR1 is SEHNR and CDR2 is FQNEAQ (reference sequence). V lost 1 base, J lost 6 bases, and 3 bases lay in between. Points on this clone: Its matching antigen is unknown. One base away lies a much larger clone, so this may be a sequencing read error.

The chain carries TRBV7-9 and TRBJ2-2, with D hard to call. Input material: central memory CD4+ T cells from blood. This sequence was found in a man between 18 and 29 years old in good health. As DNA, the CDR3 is TGTGCCAGCAGCTTAGAGGCCGGGGAGCTGTTTTTT. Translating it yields CASSLEAGELFF.